The 27 T cell receptor beta chains below come from one sample, sequenced in a study of T-cell memory formation after mild COVID-19. TCRdb analysed the 5' RACE reads with MiXCR anew, one entry per CDR3 protein. The sample has 98,000 or so distinct CDR3 sequences; about 18% are singletons. Sequenced: PBMCs or a T cell subset sorted from them (not recorded which). These TCRs come from a man younger than 30 who had mild COVID-19 (a few samples of this study predate the infection). Cell type and time point are not known.

The chain couples TRBV6-5 to TRBJ1-5, with 7 bases that match TRBD1. V dropped 5 bases and J dropped 5; count of bases not matched to a gene: 3. CDR3 length: 13 amino acids. Germline V gene sequence: CDR1 MNHEY, CDR2 SVGAGI. The CDR3 region is CASSNRGYQPQHF. The CDR3, as DNA: TGTGCCAGCAGTAACAGGGGTTATCAGCCCCAGCATTTT.

This clonotype came up a few times. The V call is TRBV3-1, the J call TRBJ2-7; no reliable D call. The ends were cut back, 1 base at V and 0 bases at J, with 7 bases in the middle. The germline CDR1 and CDR2 sequences are LGHDT and YNNKEL (reference sequence). This CDR3 has 14 amino acids. CDR3 nucleotide sequence: TGTGCCAGCAGCCAAGGGTGGCGCTCCTACGAGCAGTACTTC. Translated: CASSQGWRSYEQYF.

V is TRBV7-2 and J is TRBJ2-5; D unresolved. Trimming stripped 1 base from V and 5 bases from J, with 11 bases between. The CDR3 is 14 amino acids. CDR1 SGHTA and CDR2 FQGNSA come from the germline V gene. The CDR3 loop reads CASSLGVGFETQYF. CDR3 DNA: TGTGCCAGCAGCTTAGGTGTGGGTTTCGAGACCCAGTACTTC.

The chain links TRBV4-1 to TRBJ1-5, with D perhaps TRBD1 (6 bases). Trimming shortened V by 0 bases and J by 4 bases, and 13 bases separated the two germline ends. CDR3 size: 16 residues. Germline values: CDR1 MGHRA, CDR2 YSYEKL. The CDR3 sequence: CASSQDVQGINQPQHF. CDR3 bases: TGCGCCAGCAGCCAAGATGTGCAGGGGATAAATCAGCCCCAGCATTTT.

This clonotype was observed a handful of times. The CDR3: CASSQDRGGDTGELFF. CDR3 nucleotides: TGCGCCAGCAGCCAAGACAGGGGCGGTGACACCGGGGAGCTGTTTTTT. V usage is TRBV4-3 and J usage is TRBJ2-2, with a weak D call TRBD1 (6 bases). Looked up from germline, CDR1 is LGHNA and CDR2 is YSLEER. This CDR3 comprises 16 residues. Trimming removed 0 bases from V and 3 bases from J, with 11 bases in between.

The sample holds many counts of this clonotype. The chain has TRBV20-1 and TRBJ2-7; D ambiguous. Trimming cost V 3 bases and J 6 bases, with 9 bases left between them. Germline V gene sequence: CDR1 DFQATT, CDR2 SNEGSKA (reference sequence). CDR3 length: 11 residues. This chain's CDR3 is CSASRSSEQYV. CDR3 in DNA: TGCAGTGCTAGTCGTTCATCCGAGCAGTACGTC.

This clonotype was seen a handful of times. The rearrangement uses TRBV20-1 and TRBJ2-5; 9 positions agree with TRBD2. The CDR3 covers 16 residues. Germline-derived CDR1 and CDR2 are DFQATT and SNEGSKA (reference sequence). V gave up 2 bases and J gave up 5 bases; unmatched junction bases: 12. The CDR3 here is CSARPLIAGAGETQYF. For the CDR3, the DNA is TGCAGTGCTAGACCGCTCATAGCGGGGGCCGGGGAGACCCAGTACTTC.

V and J are TRBV12-3 or TRBV12-4 and TRBJ1-1, with TRBD1 as a possible D gene (5 bases). V was shortened by 1 base and J by 0 bases, with 18 bases between the two germline ends. The length of the CDR3 is 18 residues. CDR3 nucleotides: TGTGCCAGCAGTTTAGGGCAGGGAAGGTTCTTACTGAACACTGAAGCTTTCTTT. Its translation is CASSLGQGRFLLNTEAFF.

The rearrangement uses TRBV7-2 and TRBJ2-2; D is uncertain. Germline V gene data show CDR1 as SGHTA and CDR2 as FQGNSA. V was pared by 6 bases and J by 1 base, with 9 bases between. There are 14 residues in the CDR3. The CDR3 sequence is CASRTRQNTGELFF. The CDR3 DNA follows: TGTGCCAGCAGGACAAGGCAGAACACCGGGGAGCTGTTTTTT.

This clonotype was seen a handful of times. V and J are TRBV7-2 and TRBJ2-1; weak D call: TRBD2 (5 bases). This CDR3 contains 12 residues. Trimming stripped 3 bases from V and 10 bases from J, with 10 bases between. Germline-derived CDR1 and CDR2 are SGHTA and FQGNSA. The DNA of the CDR3 is TGTGCCAGCAGCTTTGTTCTAGCAGAGCAGTTCTTC. As protein: CASSFVLAEQFF.

The genes are TRBV18 and TRBJ2-7, with D hard to call. This CDR3 is built from 13 residues. V lost 2 bases, J lost 0 bases, and 5 bases lay in between. CDR1 is KGHSH and CDR2 is LQKENI in the germline V gene. CDR3 nucleotides: TGTGCCAGCTCACCAGCTCCCTCCTACGAGCAGTACGTC. Protein sequence: CASSPAPSYEQYV.

The chain is built from TRBV7-2 and TRBJ2-1; D gene unclear. The CDR3 totals 15 residues. Germline V lookup: CDR1 SGHTA, CDR2 FQGNSA. The V gene lost 3 bases and the J gene lost 2 bases, with 11 bases spanning the gap. CDR3 coding DNA: TGTGCCAGCAGCTTGTGGAGCAGACCCTACAATGAGCAGTTCTTC. Encoded protein: CASSLWSRPYNEQFF. Drawing the rest from reference TRBV7-2 and TRBJ2-1, the complete variable domain is GAGVSQSPSNKVTEKGKDVELRCDPISGHTALYWYRQSLGQGLEFLIYFQGNSAPDKSGLPSDRFSAERTGGSVSTLTIQRTQQEDSAVYLCASSLWSRPYNEQFFGPGTRLTVL.

This clonotype was picked up a small number of times. The V call is TRBV5-1, the J call TRBJ2-3; D is undetermined. Trimming removed 5 bases at V and 6 bases at J, with 7 bases between. The CDR3 loop spans 11 amino acids. Germline CDR1 SGHRS, CDR2 YFSETQ. The CDR3 sequence: CASRNSDTQYF. The CDR3 coding sequence is TGCGCCAGCAGAAATTCGGATACGCAGTATTTT.

The gene calls are TRBV29-1 and TRBJ2-5; perhaps TRBD2 as D (5 bases). The CDR3 contains 14 residues. CDR1 is SQVTM and CDR2 is ANQGSEA in the germline V gene. V was trimmed by 2 bases and J by 4 bases, leaving 14 bases between them. CDR3 in amino acids: CSVERRAMGETQYF. The CDR3 region has the DNA TGCAGCGTTGAAAGGCGGGCGATGGGAGAGACCCAGTACTTC.

This clonotype was found a few times. The chain couples TRBV6-6 to TRBJ2-3; 8 bases are shared with TRBD1. Germline values: CDR1 MNHNY, CDR2 SVGAGI (reference sequence). J lost 4 bases, V lost 9 bases, and 6 bases had no gene match. The CDR3 runs 13 residues. The CDR3 DNA sequence: TGTGCCAGTTTACAGGGGGTCGCAGATACGCAGTATTTT. Amino acids: CASLQGVADTQYF.

This rearrangement joins TRBV7-2 to TRBJ2-1; D gene ambiguous. The CDR3 length is 12 residues. CDR1 is SGHTA, CDR2 FQGNSA, per germline. Trimming cost V 11 bases and J 10 bases, with 18 bases left between them. In DNA, the CDR3 is TGTGCCGGATCCGGGCCCCAGGCCGAGCAGTTCTTC. It translates to CAGSGPQAEQFF.

The chain carries TRBV10-3 and TRBJ2-3; a possible D gene is TRBD2 (7 bases). Trimming cost V 6 bases and J 1 base, with 8 bases left between them. The CDR3 extends over 13 amino acids. Per the germline V gene, CDR1 is ENHRY and CDR2 is SYGVKD. The CDR3 DNA reads as TGTGCCATCAGCGGGGGGCGCACAGATACGCAGTATTTT. It specifies CAISGGRTDTQYF.

The CDR3 reads CSVSSGTSGKETQYF. Written as DNA, the CDR3 is TGCAGCGTGAGCTCCGGGACTAGCGGTAAAGAGACCCAGTACTTC. V and J are TRBV29-1 and TRBJ2-5; 11 bases line up with TRBD2. The CDR3 runs 15 residues. The V gene's germline CDR1 is SQVTM and CDR2 ANQGSEA. Trimming removed 6 bases from V and 3 bases from J; junction bases left unmatched: 9.

This clonotype occurred a few times. The V call is TRBV28, the J call TRBJ2-2, with TRBD2 identical over 9 bases. The junction had 12 bases not matched to a gene; V was cut back by 4 bases and J by 0 bases. The CDR3 is made up of 19 amino acids. From germline, CDR1 is MDHEN and CDR2 SYDVKM. The CDR3 reads CASSSSWRGGFTNTGELFF. The CDR3 DNA follows: TGTGCCAGCAGTTCCTCCTGGCGGGGGGGTTTCACGAACACCGGGGAGCTGTTTTTT.

The genes are TRBV29-1 and TRBJ2-1; possible D gene TRBD2, 5 bases. V lost 3 bases and J lost 4, with 16 bases in between. CDR3 length equals 15 residues. The germline V gene has CDR1 SQVTM and CDR2 ANQGSEA. CDR3 bases: TGCAGCGTTGACTCCCCCGACGGGGTGTACAATGAGCAGTTCTTC. Its protein product is CSVDSPDGVYNEQFF.

This clonotype was seen only a few times. The chain combines TRBV12-3 or TRBV12-4 with TRBJ1-2; D may be TRBD1 (5 bases). Trimming removed 7 bases at V and 11 bases at J, with 26 bases between. There are 15 residues in the CDR3. The CDR3: CASTLARGDRLGYTF. For the CDR3, the DNA is TGTGCCAGCACCCTCGCTAGAGGGGACCGGCTAGGGTACACCTTC.

The V gene is TRBV11-2, the J gene TRBJ2-3, with 8 bases matching TRBD2. The CDR3 runs to 15 residues. Germline V gives CDR1 SGHAT, CDR2 FQNNGV. The V segment lost 2 bases and the J segment 4 bases; nucleotides outside the gene matches: 5. CDR3 sequence reads: CASSLLGGAADTQYF. CDR3 coding DNA: TGTGCCAGCAGCTTACTCGGGGGGGCGGCAGATACGCAGTATTTT.

CDR3 coding DNA: TGTGCCAGTAGTCCGAGCACTCGGGGGGAGCTGTTTTTT. Its protein product is CASSPSTRGELFF. The genes are TRBV19 and TRBJ2-2; D uncertain. Trimming cost V 5 bases and J 8 bases, with 12 bases left between them. CDR3 length: 13 residues. CDR1 LNHDA and CDR2 SQIVND come from the germline V gene (reference sequence).

The rearrangement links TRBV24-1 to TRBJ2-7; D is ambiguous. The CDR3 is 11 amino acids. Germline CDR1 reads KGHDR; CDR2 reads SFDVKD. V was clipped by 6 bases and J by 1 base, with 3 bases between them. CDR3 sequence (DNA): TGTGCCACCAGTCAATCCTACGAGCAGTACTTC. Translating gives CATSQSYEQYF.

This clonotype was detected only once. V and J are TRBV5-6 and TRBJ1-5; D gene uncertain. Germline CDR1 is SGHDT and CDR2 is YYEEEE. The CDR3 is made up of 16 amino acids. Trimming took 1 base from V and 2 from J, leaving 13 bases between them. CDR3 in amino acids: CASSLLGESGNQPQHF. CDR3 nucleotides: TGTGCCAGCAGCTTGCTCGGGGAAAGCGGCAATCAGCCCCAGCATTTT.

This clonotype was detected many times. This chain joins TRBV7-9 and TRBJ1-1; TRBD1 matches 7 bases. The V and J ends lost 4 bases and 1 base, in that order; junction bases with no gene match: 3. The germline gives CDR1 SEHNR, CDR2 FQNEAQ (reference sequence). The CDR3 spans 14 residues. CDR3 DNA sequence: TGTGCCAGCAGCTACAGGGGTGAGAACACTGAAGCTTTCTTT. This gives the protein CASSYRGENTEAFF. The whole variable domain, remainder taken from reference TRBV7-9 and TRBJ1-1, is DTGVSQNPRHKITKRGQNVTFRCDPISEHNRLYWYRQTLGQGPEFLTYFQNEAQLEKSRLLSDRFSAERPKGSFSTLEIQRTEQGDSAMYLCASSYRGENTEAFFGQGTRLTVV.

The gene calls are TRBV20-1 and TRBJ1-1; 7 bases agree with TRBD1. Germline V CDR1 and CDR2: DFQATT, SNEGSKA (reference sequence). With 5 bases clipped from V and 5 bases from J, the junction kept 11 bases outside the gene matches. CDR3 size: 14 residues. The CDR3 DNA is TGCAGTGCTCGCCTTAGGGGGCTCGGAACTGAAGCTTTCTTT. It codes for CSARLRGLGTEAFF.